This T cell receptor beta chain was recorded in a study of cytomegalovirus exposure and HLA in healthy donors (dated by TCRdb to about 2017). Notes on the research overall: According to a later analysis, one platform produced both the roughly 130 validation repertoires and the 666 repertoires of the first cohort. In addition to the first cohort of 666 subjects, a separate validation cohort of 130 or so different subjects was used. The study was designed to test whether signatures of past pathogen exposure could be identified by cataloging public T cell receptors. To predict cytomegalovirus infection status, the study combined high-throughput TCR immunosequencing, statistical association of individual TCRs with disease status, and machine learning. Study-wide findings and limitations: Three of the identified cytomegalovirus-associated TCR beta chains were confirmed in vitro to be specific for cytomegalovirus antigens. All 120 or so repertoires were used to score co-occurrence in the validation cohort in a later analysis, because that analysis had no HLA typing for the cohort. The study gave a list of roughly 150 TCR beta chains associated with cytomegalovirus. Subsequent analysis determined that TCRs grouped into clusters in the first cohort also showed a tendency toward co-occurrence across the 120 or so validation repertoires, and 85% to 95% of cluster scores exceeded 0. While some public TCRs were present in many individuals, most TCR sequences turned up only very rarely across donors. The classifier was reported to diagnose cytomegalovirus status with high specificity and sensitivity in both the original cohort and the validation cohort. According to the authors, the approach could potentially be generalized to other disease states and immunological phenotypes.

The method was the immunoSEQ multiplex PCR assay. The paper's data handling went like this. A statistical classification framework was built for diagnosing cytomegalovirus status from the catalog of TCR beta chain sequences. What TCRdb holds here is the immuneACCESS table cut down to in-frame rearrangements. Part of the clones is not present; checked against another copy, under half of the missing clones reflect an unresolved V gene, and the others are unexplained. That table supplies the V and J calls and clone size; D and trimming were determined from the DNA. The sample records 60,000 to 75,000 clones, approximately 96% of which are singletons. Approximately 0.91% of the sample lies in the top ten. On this clone itself: Its antigen specificity is not known. No base qualities exist here, and no much larger clone lies one base off it.

The CDR3 covers 14 residues, taking in both the cysteine and the phenylalanine. Just the 42-base CDR3 DNA is kept, in frame starting at base 1. Looking up the germline V gene yields CDR1 MDHEN and CDR2 SYDVKM. V ends up 3 bases short and J 3 bases short, with an unmatched junction base count of 0. The donors belonged to the validation cohort of about 120 subjects, which was separate from the 666-subject first cohort. The source of this sequence is a man in his late teens or twenties in good health and CMV-seronegative. The V and J segments used are TRBV28 and TRBJ2-1; 9 bases in the middle match TRBD2. The source material was PBMCs. The DNA sequence is given as TGTGCCAGCAGTTTGACTAGCGGCTACAATGAGCAGTTCTTC. It translates as CASSLTSGYNEQFF.